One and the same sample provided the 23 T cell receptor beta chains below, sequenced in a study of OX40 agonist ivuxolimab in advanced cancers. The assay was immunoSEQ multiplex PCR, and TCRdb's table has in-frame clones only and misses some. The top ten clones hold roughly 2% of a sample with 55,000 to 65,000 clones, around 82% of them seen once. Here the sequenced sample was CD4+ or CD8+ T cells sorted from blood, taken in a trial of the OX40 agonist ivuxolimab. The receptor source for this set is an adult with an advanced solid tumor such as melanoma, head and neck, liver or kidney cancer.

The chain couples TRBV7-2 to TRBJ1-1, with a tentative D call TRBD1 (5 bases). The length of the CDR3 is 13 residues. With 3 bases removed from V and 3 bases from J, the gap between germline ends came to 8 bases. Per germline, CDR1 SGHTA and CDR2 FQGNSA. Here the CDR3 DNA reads TGTGCCAGCAGCTTCTCCAGGGACACTGAAGCTTTCTTT. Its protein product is CASSFSRDTEAFF.

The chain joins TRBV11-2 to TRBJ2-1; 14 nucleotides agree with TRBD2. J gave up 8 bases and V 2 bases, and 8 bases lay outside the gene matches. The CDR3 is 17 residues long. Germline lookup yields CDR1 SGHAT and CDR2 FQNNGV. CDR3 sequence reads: CASSLSRTSGRQDEQFF. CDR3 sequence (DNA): TGTGCCAGCAGCTTATCCAGGACTAGCGGGAGGCAGGATGAGCAGTTCTTC.

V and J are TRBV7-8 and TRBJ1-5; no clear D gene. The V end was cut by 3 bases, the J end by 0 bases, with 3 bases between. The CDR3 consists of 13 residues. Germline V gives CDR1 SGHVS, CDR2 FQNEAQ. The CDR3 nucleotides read TGTGCCAGCAGCTTGGCTAGCAATCAGCCCCAGCATTTT. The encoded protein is CASSLASNQPQHF.

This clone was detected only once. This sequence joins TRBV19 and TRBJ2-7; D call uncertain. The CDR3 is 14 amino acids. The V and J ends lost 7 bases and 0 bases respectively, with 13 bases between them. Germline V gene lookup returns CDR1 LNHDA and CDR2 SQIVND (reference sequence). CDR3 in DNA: TGTGCCAGTAAGTCGACGGGCAGCTCCTACGAGCAGTACTTC. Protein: CASKSTGSSYEQYF.

CDR3 protein: CATSPQPGQGETQYF. As DNA, the CDR3 is TGTGCCACCAGCCCTCAACCGGGACAGGGAGAGACCCAGTACTTC. The chain is built from TRBV15 and TRBJ2-5, with 9 bases that match TRBD1. CDR1 and CDR2 (germline): LNHNV, YYDKDF (reference sequence). The ends lost 5 bases at V and 4 bases at J; junction bases unmatched: 8. The CDR3 contains 15 residues.

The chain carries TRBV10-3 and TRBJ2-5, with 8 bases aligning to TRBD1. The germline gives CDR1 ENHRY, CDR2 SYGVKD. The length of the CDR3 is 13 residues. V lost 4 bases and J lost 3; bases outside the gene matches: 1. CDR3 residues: CAISVDREETQYF. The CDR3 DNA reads TGTGCCATCAGTGTGGACAGGGAAGAGACCCAGTACTTC.

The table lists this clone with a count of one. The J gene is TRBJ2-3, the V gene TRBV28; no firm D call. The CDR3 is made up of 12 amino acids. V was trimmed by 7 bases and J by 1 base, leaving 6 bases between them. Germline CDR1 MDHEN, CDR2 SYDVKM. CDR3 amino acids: CASTPGTDTQYF. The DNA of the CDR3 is TGTGCCAGCACCCCCGGCACAGATACGCAGTATTTT.

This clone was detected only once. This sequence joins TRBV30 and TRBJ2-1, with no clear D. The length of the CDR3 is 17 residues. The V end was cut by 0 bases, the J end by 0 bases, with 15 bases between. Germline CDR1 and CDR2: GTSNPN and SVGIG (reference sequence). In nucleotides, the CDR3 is TGTGCCTGGAGTGTACGAGAGGTGCCGAGCTCCTACAATGAGCAGTTCTTC. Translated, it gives CAWSVREVPSSYNEQFF.

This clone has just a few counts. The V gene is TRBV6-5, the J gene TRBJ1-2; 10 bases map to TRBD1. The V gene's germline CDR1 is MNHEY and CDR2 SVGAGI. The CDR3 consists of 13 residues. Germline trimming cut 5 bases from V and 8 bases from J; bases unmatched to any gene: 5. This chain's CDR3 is CASSRGQGGGYTF. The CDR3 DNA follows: TGTGCCAGCAGTAGAGGACAGGGGGGAGGCTACACCTTC.

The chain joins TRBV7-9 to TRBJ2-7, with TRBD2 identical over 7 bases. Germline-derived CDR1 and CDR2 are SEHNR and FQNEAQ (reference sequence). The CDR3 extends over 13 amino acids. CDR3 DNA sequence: TGTGCGGGGGGAGGGGAGGGCCTCTCCGAGCAGTACTTC. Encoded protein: CAGGGEGLSEQYF.

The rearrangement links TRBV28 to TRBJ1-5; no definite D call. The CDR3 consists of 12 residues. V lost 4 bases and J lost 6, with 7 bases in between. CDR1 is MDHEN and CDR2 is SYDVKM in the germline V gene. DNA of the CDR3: TGTGCCAGCAGTTCTCCAGGTCAGCCCCAGCATTTT. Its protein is CASSSPGQPQHF.

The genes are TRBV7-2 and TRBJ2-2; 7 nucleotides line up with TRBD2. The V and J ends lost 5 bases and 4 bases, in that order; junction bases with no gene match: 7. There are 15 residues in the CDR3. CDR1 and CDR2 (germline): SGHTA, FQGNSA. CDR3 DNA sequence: TGTGCCAGCAGCCCTCTCCCGGGGGGCACCGGGGAGCTGTTTTTT. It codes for CASSPLPGGTGELFF.

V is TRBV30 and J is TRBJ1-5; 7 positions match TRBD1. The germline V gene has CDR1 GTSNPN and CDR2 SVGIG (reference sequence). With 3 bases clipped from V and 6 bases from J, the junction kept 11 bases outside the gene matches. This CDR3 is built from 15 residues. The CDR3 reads CAWRAKGARGQPQHF. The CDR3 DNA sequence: TGTGCCTGGAGGGCCAAGGGGGCCAGGGGTCAGCCCCAGCATTTT.

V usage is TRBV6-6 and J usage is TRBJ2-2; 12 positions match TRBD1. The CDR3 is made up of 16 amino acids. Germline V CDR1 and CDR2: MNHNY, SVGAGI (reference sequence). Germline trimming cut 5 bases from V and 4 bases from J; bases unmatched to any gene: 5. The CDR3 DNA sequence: TGTGCCAGCAGTCCCCCGGGACAGGGGGCCACCGGGGAGCTGTTTTTT. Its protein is CASSPPGQGATGELFF.

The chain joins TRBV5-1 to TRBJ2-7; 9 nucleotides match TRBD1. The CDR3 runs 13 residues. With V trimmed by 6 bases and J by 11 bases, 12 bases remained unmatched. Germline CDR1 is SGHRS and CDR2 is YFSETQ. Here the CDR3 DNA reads TGCGCCAGCAAAAACCCGGACAGGGGTGAAAAGTACTTC. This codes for CASKNPDRGEKYF.

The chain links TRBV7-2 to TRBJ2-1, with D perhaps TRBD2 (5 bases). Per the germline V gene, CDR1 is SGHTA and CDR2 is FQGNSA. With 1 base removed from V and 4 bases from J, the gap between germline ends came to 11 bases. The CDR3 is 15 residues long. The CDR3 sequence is CASSLVSGAYNEQFF. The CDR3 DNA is TGTGCCAGCAGCTTAGTGAGCGGAGCTTACAATGAGCAGTTCTTC.

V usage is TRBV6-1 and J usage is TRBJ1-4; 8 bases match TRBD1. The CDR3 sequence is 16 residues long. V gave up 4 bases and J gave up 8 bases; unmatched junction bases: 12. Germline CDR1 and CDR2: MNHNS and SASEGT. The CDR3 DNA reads TGTGCCAGCAGTGCTGTCGGGACAGGACAAGGGGAAAAACTGTTTTTT. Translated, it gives CASSAVGTGQGEKLFF.

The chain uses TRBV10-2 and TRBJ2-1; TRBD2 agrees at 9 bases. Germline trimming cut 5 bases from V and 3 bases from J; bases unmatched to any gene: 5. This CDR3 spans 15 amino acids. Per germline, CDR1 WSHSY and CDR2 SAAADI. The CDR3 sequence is CASSPGLADYNEQFF. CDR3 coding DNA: TGCGCCAGCAGTCCGGGACTAGCAGACTACAATGAGCAGTTCTTC.

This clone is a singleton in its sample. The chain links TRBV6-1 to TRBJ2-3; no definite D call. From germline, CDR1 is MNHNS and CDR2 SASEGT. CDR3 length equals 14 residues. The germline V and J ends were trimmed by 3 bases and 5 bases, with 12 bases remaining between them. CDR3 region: CASSDSHPRDTQYF. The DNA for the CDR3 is TGTGCCAGCAGTGACTCTCACCCCCGAGATACGCAGTATTTT.

This CDR3 is CASSTTRRANEKLFF. The CDR3, as DNA: TGTGCCAGCAGTACTACCCGAAGGGCTAATGAAAAACTGTTTTTT. The genes are TRBV6-5 and TRBJ1-4; D call uncertain. CDR3 size: 15 residues. Per germline, CDR1 MNHEY and CDR2 SVGAGI. V was trimmed by 5 bases and J by 3 bases, leaving 13 bases between them.

The CDR3, as DNA: TGTGCCAGCAGGGGAAGACGGACAAATAATTCACCCCTCCACTTT. It yields the protein CASRGRRTNNSPLHF. The rearrangement links TRBV6-1 to TRBJ1-6; D is possibly TRBD1 (5 bases). This CDR3 has 15 amino acids. The V end was cut by 6 bases, the J end by 5 bases, with 14 bases between. Germline-derived CDR1 and CDR2 are MNHNS and SASEGT.

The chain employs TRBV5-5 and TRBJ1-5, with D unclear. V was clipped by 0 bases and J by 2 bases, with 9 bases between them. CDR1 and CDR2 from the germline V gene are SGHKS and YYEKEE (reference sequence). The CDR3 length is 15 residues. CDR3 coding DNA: TGTGCCAGCAGCTTGGGAAGGGCTGGCAATCAGCCCCAGCATTTT. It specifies CASSLGRAGNQPQHF.

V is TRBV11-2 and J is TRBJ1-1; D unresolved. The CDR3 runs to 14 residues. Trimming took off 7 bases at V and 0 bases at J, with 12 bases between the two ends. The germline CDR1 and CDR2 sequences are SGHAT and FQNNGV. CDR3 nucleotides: TGTGCCAGCACCCCCCTACGACTGAACACTGAAGCTTTCTTT. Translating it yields CASTPLRLNTEAFF.